This record covers a single T cell receptor beta chain. Its recognized antigen is unknown. Base qualities are not recorded, but no much larger clone differs from it by a single base. The data were taken from a study of blood T cell dynamics during melanoma immunotherapy (dated by TCRdb to 2019 to 2021). Background on the whole study: Patients with metastatic melanoma were treated with first-line pembrolizumab or nivolumab plus ipilimumab as standard of care in the United Kingdom. To find early correlates of response, the study profiled the peripheral T cell receptor repertoires of patients with metastatic melanoma both before and after one cycle of checkpoint inhibitor therapy. Consecutive patients formed a training cohort, and a further independent group of patients from the same centre was pooled into an external validation set.

A fixed 350 ng of DNA was loaded for every bulk PBMC sample. TCR beta CDR3 sequences were amplified from genomic DNA with the immunoSEQ TCRb Assay kit following manufacturer instructions. The KAPA Library Quantification Kit for Illumina platforms was used to quantify pooled libraries by qPCR. Pooled libraries were clustered at about 0.55-1.1 pM and sequenced on an Illumina NextSeq 500. Concerning the study's data processing: TCR data were analyzed with immunoSEQ ANALYZER and the R LymphoSeq package. A rearrangement efficiency score was calculated as productive divided by the sum of productive and non-productive CDR3 sequences. Within each patient, timepoints were compared pairwise for clonality, measured with the Gini coefficient, and for diversity, measured with the Renyi index at alpha=1. Clonal relatedness, based on an edit distance of 3, and repertoire similarity, based on the Bhattacharyya coefficient, were both computed in LymphoSeq. Linear discriminant analysis on week-3 changes in clonality and diversity was built with the R MASS and caret packages to classify response. Not all clones reach the TCRdb copy of this immuneACCESS table, which keeps in-frame sequences only. Checked studies attribute under half of the gap to unresolved V genes and leave the rest unexplained. V and J calls and clone size follow that table, whereas D and trimming were derived from the DNA. The sample table holds tens of thousands of clones, of which 80% to 85% were seen once. The top ten hold approximately 10% of the sample.

Results the study describes overall, beyond this receptor: A bifurcated reorganization of the PBMC repertoire at W3, with increased clonality or increased diversity, was observed in patients who later achieved disease control, unlike in progressors. Whether the T cell clones behind the repertoire changes were melanoma-specific or instead reflected general immune activation was something the study could not determine. The relatively small sample size was recognized as a factor that could limit how well the results generalize.

The CDR3 goes from the cysteine to the phenylalanine over 16 residues. This entry keeps only the CDR3 DNA: 48 bases, framed from base 1. V sheds 4 bases and J sheds 0 bases, leaving 13 bases between their ends. The germline V gene sets CDR1 to SGHRS and CDR2 to YFSETQ. The time point label, read with the paper, signifies: week 3, after first cycle of checkpoint inhibitor. Blood samples were taken at two points: before treatment (T0) and at week 3 (W3), which came after the first cycle of checkpoint blockade. Except for two patients with rapid clinical progression, response was assessed 12 weeks after the first infusion by RECIST 1.1; disease control meant complete response, partial response or stable disease. Any patient who had received prior systemic cancer treatment, was on concomitant immunosuppressant therapy or had synchronous other active malignancies was excluded. TCR beta was sequenced in both bulk PBMC and plasma cell-free DNA in order to track circulating cells as well as T cell turnover. PBMC were isolated from blood with Lymphoprep and SepMate tubes, followed by red cell lysis. QIAamp DNA Blood Mini kits were used to extract DNA from PBMC and sorted T cell subsets.

This material consisted of blood, taken from a patient treated with checkpoint blockade. The chain is assembled from TRBV5-1 and TRBJ1-4, and the D gene may be TRBD1, 5 bases matching. The TCR originated in a human donor with melanoma. The CDR3 protein: CASSSGDLTTNEKLFF. The nucleotide sequence reads TGCGCCAGCAGCAGCGGGGACCTAACAACTAATGAAAAACTGTTTTTT.